This T cell receptor (beta chain) was retrieved from a study of memory CD4+ T cells and cytomegalovirus serostatus. Whole-study context: Healthy Belgian adult donors included about nine CMV-positive and more than 20 CMV-negative people. Overall study findings and caveats: The CMV-associated TCR signature appears largely within the CD4+ memory repertoire.

On this clone itself: Its antigen remains unidentified.

Germline CDR1 reads SQVTM; CDR2 reads ANQGSEA. With V trimmed by 4 bases and J by 1 base, 6 bases remained unmatched. The CDR3 covers 14 residues. Under the authors' procedure: Out-of-frame sequences were removed, leaving a few million distinct TCRbeta sequences. Profiled with immunoSEQ multiplex PCR; TCRdb holds only in-frame clones, not every one. The V and J calls and clone size were taken over from that table, and D and trimming were inferred from the DNA. The table records about 82,000 clones, around 80% of them present only once. The sort gate was single viable CD3+CD4+CD8-CD45RO+ cells for memory CD4+ T cells.

Input material: memory CD4+ T cells from blood. The TCR originated in an adult in good health and CMV-seronegative. The rearrangement joins TRBV29-1 to TRBJ2-5, with 7 nucleotides matching TRBD1. CDR3 bases: TGCAGCGTTGTAGTCGGGACAGCCCAAGAGACCCAGTACTTC. The encoded protein is CSVVVGTAQETQYF.